The clone carrying this TCR beta chain was recorded once. Compared with germline, one end of the junction differs, possibly owing to a read error. Authors' data handling: Amplifying reference gene primers gave estimates of nucleated cell counts. The assay was immunoSEQ multiplex PCR, and TCRdb's table has in-frame clones only and misses some. The D gene and trimming were derived from the DNA, and the V and J assignments and clone size from that table. The sample has 100,000 or so clones, 82% seen once; the top ten hold almost 7%. The sample originates from a study of blood T cell repertoires in COVID-19. Overall study: Acute and convalescent COVID-19 specimens originated in the United States, Italy and Spain. Sample material is recorded as cDNA or gDNA derived from T cells, B-cell-depleted T cells, or PBMCs.

The CDR3 is 15 residues long. The V gene's germline CDR1 is WNHNN and CDR2 SYGVQD (reference sequence). Sequenced sample: peripheral blood. This sequence joins TRBV10-1 and TRBJ2-1, with a weak D call TRBD2 (7 bases). The TCR comes from a man aged 50 or older with active or convalescent COVID-19. CDR3 coding DNA: TGCGCCCGCAGTGGGGAGGGGGGGGTCTACAATGAGCAGTTCTTC. As protein: CARSGEGGVYNEQFF.